These 5 T cell receptor beta chains originate from one sample sequenced in a study of regulatory T cells in long-lasting Graves disease. As for time point: persistent/refractory GD, antithyroid drugs over 5 years with positive TRAb. TCR sequences were obtained from RNA taken from PBMCs. TCR beta libraries were built with iRepertoire HTBI primers and Arm-PCR of CDR3 regions. TCRdb re-derived calls from the multiplex PCR reads in MiXCR, one entry per CDR3 protein. This sample yields about 660,000 distinct CDR3 sequences, of which about 30% are seen a single time; about two fifths belongs to the top ten. The sample consisted of peripheral blood mononuclear cells (PBMCs), taken when the disease was refractory, from a patient treated with antithyroid drugs. Receptor source: a female donor with Graves disease.

The V and J genes are TRBV5-1 and TRBJ1-2; perhaps TRBD1 as D (6 bases). Germline CDR1 is SGHRS and CDR2 is YFSETQ. The CDR3 length is 19 residues. The V end lost 3 bases, the J end lost 0 bases, and 24 bases lay between the germline ends. The CDR3 DNA reads as TGCGCCAGCAGCTCCCTAGGGGGGGTTAAAGGTCAAACTAACTATGGCTACACCTTC. Translated, it gives CASSSLGGVKGQTNYGYTF.

The V and J genes are TRBV11-3 and TRBJ2-2; the match to TRBD2 covers 10 bases. CDR1 is SGHNT and CDR2 is YENEEA in the germline V gene. The CDR3 is made up of 16 amino acids. The V segment lost 5 bases and the J segment 1 base; nucleotides outside the gene matches: 4. The CDR3 here is CASSVGLAENTGELFF. The DNA for the CDR3 is TGTGCCAGCAGCGTCGGACTAGCGGAGAACACCGGGGAGCTGTTTTTT.

CDR3 DNA: TGTGCCAGCCAAACGACTGCGAACACCGGGGAGCTGTTTTTT. Its protein is CASQTTANTGELFF. The J gene is TRBJ2-2, the V gene TRBV12-3 or TRBV12-4; D is ambiguous. V was clipped by 8 bases and J by 0 bases, with 10 bases between them. The CDR3 consists of 14 residues.

This clonotype has a count of ten or more. This chain joins TRBV2 and TRBJ2-7; TRBD2 aligns across 8 bases. V was clipped by 2 bases and J by 2 bases; unmatched bases: 14. The CDR3 length is 18 residues. Germline CDR1 reads SNHLY; CDR2 reads FYNNEI. The CDR3, as DNA: TGTGCCAGCAGTGAACCGGGGCGAACCGATAGCGGGACCTACGAGCAGTACTTC. Translated: CASSEPGRTDSGTYEQYF.

In regard to this clonotype: This may come from a read error, since a much larger clone is one base off. This chain links TRBV11-1 with TRBJ2-1; D is ambiguous. Germline V CDR1 and CDR2: SGHAT, FQDESV (reference sequence). CDR3 size: 14 residues. The CDR3 here is CASSLDPGYNGQFF. The CDR3 DNA sequence: TGTGCCAGCAGCTTAGACCCAGGCTACAATGGGCAGTTCTTC.